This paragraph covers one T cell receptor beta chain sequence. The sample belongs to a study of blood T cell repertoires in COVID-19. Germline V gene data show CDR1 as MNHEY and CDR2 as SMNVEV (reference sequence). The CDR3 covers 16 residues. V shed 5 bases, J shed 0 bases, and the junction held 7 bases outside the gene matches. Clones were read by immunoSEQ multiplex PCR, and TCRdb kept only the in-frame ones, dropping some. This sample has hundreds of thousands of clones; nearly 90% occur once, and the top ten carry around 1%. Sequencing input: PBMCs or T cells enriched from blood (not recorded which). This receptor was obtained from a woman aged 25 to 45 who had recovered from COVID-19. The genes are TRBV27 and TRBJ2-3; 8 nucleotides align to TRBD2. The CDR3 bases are TGTGCCAGCAGTCCCTCAGCGGGAGAGAGCACAGATACGCAGTATTTT. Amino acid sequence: CASSPSAGESTDTQYF.